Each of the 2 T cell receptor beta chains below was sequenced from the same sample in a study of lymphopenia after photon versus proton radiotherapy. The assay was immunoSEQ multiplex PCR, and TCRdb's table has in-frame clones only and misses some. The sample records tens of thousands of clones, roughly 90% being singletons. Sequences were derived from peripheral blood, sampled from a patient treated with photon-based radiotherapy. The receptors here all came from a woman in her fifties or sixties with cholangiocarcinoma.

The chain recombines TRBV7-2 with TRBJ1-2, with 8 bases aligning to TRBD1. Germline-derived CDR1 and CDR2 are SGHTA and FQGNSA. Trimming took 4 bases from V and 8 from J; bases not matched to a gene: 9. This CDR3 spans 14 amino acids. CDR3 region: CASSYRGQGGGYTF. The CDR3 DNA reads TGTGCCAGCAGCTATCGTGGACAGGGAGGAGGCTACACCTTC.

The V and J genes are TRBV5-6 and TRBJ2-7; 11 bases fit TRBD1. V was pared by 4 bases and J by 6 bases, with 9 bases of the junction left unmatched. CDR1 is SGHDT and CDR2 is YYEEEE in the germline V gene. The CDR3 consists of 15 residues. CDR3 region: CASSRGQGVNGEQYF. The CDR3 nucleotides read TGTGCCAGCAGCCGGGGACAGGGGGTAAATGGCGAGCAGTACTTC. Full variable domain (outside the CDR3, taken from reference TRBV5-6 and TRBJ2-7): DAGVTQSPTHLIKTRGQQVTLRCSPKSGHDTVSWYQQALGQGPQFIFQYYEEEERQRGNFPDRFSGHQFPNYSSELNVNALLLGDSALYLCASSRGQGVNGEQYFGPGTRLTVT.